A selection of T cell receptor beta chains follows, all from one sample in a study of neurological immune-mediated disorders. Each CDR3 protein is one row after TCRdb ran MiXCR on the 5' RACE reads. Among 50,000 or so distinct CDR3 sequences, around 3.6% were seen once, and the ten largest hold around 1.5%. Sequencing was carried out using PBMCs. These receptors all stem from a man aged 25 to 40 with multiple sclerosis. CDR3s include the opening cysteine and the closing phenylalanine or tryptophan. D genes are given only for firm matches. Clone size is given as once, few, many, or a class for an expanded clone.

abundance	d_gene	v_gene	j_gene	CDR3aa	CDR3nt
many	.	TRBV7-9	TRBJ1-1	CASSLGGALNTEAFF	TGTGCCAGCAGCTTAGGGGGGGCGCTGAACACTGAAGCTTTCTTT
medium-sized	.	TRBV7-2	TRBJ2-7	CASSLVGTDLGGRKYEQYF	TGTGCCAGCAGCTTAGTGGGGACAGACTTAGGCGGGAGGAAATACGAGCAGTACTTC
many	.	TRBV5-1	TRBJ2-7	CASTLGGEQYF	TGCGCCAGCACGCTGGGGGGCGAGCAGTACTTC
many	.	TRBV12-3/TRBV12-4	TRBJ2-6	CASSRGAGANVLTF	TGTGCCAGCAGCCGGGGAGCTGGGGCCAACGTCCTGACTTTC
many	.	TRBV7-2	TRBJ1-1	CASSGRGFMNTEAFF	TGTGCCAGCAGCGGTCGGGGTTTCATGAACACTGAAGCTTTCTTT
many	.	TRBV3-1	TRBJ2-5	CASSQGSLQETQYF	TGTGCCAGCAGCCAAGGCAGTCTCCAAGAGACCCAGTACTTC
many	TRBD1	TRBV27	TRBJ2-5	CASSPGWGQQETQYF	TGTGCCAGCAGCCCAGGGTGGGGACAGCAAGAGACCCAGTACTTC
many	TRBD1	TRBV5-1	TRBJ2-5	CASANLTGGHQETQYF	TGCGCCAGCGCGAATTTGACAGGGGGCCACCAAGAGACCCAGTACTTC
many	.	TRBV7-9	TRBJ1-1	CASSPGAMNTEAFF	TGTGCCAGCAGCCCCGGGGCGATGAACACTGAAGCTTTCTTT
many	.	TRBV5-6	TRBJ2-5	CASSLARKTQYF	TGTGCCAGCAGCTTGGCTAGGAAGACCCAGTACTTC
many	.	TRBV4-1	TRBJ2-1	CASSQDYQGKGHNEQFF	TGCGCCAGCAGCCAAGACTACCAGGGAAAAGGTCACAATGAGCAGTTCTTC
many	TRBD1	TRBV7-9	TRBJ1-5	CASSASGTGNQPQHF	TGTGCCAGCAGCGCCTCCGGGACAGGGAATCAGCCCCAGCATTTT
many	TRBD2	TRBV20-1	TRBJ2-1	CSARPPRGRETYNEQFF	TGCAGTGCTAGACCCCCGCGAGGGCGGGAGACCTACAATGAGCAGTTCTTC
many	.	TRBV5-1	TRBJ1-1	CASSLGVGADTEAFF	TGCGCCAGCAGCTTGGGTGTGGGGGCGGACACTGAAGCTTTCTTT
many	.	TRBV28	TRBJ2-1	CASSLLRNEQFF	TGTGCCAGCAGTTTATTGCGTAATGAGCAGTTCTTC
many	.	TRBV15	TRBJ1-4	CATSVAGQGQTNEKLFF	TGTGCCACCAGCGTCGCGGGACAAGGGCAGACTAATGAAAAACTGTTTTTT
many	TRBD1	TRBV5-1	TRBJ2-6	CASTKQGAGGANVLTF	TGCGCCAGCACCAAGCAGGGGGCAGGTGGGGCCAACGTCCTGACTTTC
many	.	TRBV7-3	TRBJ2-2	CASSSDTAAGELFF	TGTGCCAGCAGCTCTGATACAGCAGCCGGGGAGCTGTTTTTT